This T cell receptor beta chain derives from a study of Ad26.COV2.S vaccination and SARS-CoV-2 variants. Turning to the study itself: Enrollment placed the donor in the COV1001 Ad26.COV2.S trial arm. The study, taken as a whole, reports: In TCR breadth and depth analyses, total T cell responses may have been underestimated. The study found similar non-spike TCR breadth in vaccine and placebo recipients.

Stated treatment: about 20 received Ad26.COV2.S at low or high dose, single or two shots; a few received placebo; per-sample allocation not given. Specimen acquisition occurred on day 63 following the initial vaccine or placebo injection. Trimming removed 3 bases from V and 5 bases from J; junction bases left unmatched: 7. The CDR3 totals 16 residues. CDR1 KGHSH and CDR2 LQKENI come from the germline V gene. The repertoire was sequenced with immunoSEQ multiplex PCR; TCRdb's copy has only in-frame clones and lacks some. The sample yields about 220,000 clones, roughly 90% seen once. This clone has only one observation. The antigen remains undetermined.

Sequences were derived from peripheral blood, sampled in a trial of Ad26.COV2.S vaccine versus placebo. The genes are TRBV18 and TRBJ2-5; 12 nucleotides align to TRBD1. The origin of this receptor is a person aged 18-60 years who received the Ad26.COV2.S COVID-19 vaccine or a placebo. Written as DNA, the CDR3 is TGTGCCAGCTCACCCCTTGGGACAGGGGGCAGGGAGACCCAGTACTTC. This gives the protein CASSPLGTGGRETQYF.